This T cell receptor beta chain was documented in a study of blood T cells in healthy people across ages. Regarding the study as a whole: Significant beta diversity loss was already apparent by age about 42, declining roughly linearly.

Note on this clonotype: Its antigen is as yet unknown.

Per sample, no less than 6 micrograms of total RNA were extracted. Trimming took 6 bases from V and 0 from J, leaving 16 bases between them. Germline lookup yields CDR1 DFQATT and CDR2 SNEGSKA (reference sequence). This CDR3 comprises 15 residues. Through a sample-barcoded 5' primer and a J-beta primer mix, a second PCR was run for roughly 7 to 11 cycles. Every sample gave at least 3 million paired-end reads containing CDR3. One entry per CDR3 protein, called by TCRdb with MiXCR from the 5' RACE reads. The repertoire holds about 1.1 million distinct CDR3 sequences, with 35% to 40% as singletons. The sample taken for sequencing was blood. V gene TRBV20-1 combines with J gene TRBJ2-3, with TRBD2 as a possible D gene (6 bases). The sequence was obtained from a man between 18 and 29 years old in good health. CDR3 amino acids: CSASSWLASTDTQYF. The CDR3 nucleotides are TGCAGTGCCTCCTCGTGGCTAGCGAGCACAGATACGCAGTATTTT.